The rows below give T cell receptor beta chains drawn from one sample of a study of PD-L1 blockade in urothelial cancer. Assay: immunoSEQ multiplex PCR; the TCRdb copy retains only in-frame clones and omits some. Counted here are 50,000 to 55,000 clones, about 82% occurring once; the ten biggest clones make up approximately 20%. This material consisted of PBMCs, taken around atezolizumab (anti-PD-L1) treatment. Source of these receptors: a man aged 55 to 70 with urothelial cancer. Both conserved end residues are part of each CDR3.

CDR3aa,v_gene
CASSFGQLNEKLFF,TRBV5-5
CASSRQGRGNQPQHF,TRBV19
CASRCGDRGSREQYF,TRBV21-1
CASSHEGLAGLSTDTQYF,TRBV4-2
CASSFVGGPYEQYF,TRBV11-2
CASSPQGEGYTF,TRBV14
CASLTGKNTEAFF,TRBV6-6
CASSLATGAYNEQFF,TRBV7-2
CASSPGTPNPDTQYF,TRBV5-5
CASSLAFWDNRFF,TRBV11-2
CASSFTGTGAYEQYF,TRBV11-2
CSVEGPGNGYTF,TRBV29-1
CASSELLAGGRKNIQYF,TRBV10-2
CASAPTSGRVNEQFF,TRBV12-5
CAWRRAGGSYEQYF,TRBV30
CASSYRGLSSTDTQYF,TRBV6-5
CASSYAMTSGRAEQYF,TRBV6-5
CASRDRVPYNSPLHF,TRBV6-5
CASRKSSTDTQYF,TRBV6-4
CASSSKAEAFF,TRBV27
CASSLVGPGDNQPQHF,TRBV7-2
CASSLFKASGSSYEQYF,TRBV27